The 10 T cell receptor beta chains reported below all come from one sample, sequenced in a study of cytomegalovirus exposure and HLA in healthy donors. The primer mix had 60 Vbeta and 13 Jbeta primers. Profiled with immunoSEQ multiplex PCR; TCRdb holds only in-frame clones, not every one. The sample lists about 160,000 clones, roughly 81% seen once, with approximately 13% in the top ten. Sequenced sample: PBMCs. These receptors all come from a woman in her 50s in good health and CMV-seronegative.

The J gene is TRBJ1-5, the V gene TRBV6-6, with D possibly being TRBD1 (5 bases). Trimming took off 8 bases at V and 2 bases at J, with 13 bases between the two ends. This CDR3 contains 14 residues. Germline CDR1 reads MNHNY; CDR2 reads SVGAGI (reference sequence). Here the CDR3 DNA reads TGTGCCAGCGCCCTAACAGGAGGCAATCAGCCCCAGCATTTT. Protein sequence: CASALTGGNQPQHF.

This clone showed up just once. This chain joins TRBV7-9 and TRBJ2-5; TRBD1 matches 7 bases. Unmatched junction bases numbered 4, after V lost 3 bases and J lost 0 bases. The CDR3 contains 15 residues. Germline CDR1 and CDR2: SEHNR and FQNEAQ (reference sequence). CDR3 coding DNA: TGTGCCAGCAGCTTGGGGACAGCGTACCAAGAGACCCAGTACTTC. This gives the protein CASSLGTAYQETQYF.

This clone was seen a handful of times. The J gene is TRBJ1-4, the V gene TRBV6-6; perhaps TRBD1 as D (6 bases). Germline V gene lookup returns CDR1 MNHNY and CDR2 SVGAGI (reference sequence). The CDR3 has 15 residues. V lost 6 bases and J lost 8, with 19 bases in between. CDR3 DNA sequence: TGTGCCAGCAGGCTTGGGCCCGGGCAGGGGGAAAAACTGTTTTTT. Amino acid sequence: CASRLGPGQGEKLFF.

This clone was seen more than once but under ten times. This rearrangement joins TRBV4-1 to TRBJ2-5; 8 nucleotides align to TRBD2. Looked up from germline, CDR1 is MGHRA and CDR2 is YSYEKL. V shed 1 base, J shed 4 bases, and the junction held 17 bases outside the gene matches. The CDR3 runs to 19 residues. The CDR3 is CASSQAGFGTGGPTETQYF. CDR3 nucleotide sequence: TGCGCCAGCAGCCAAGCGGGATTCGGGACGGGGGGGCCCACAGAGACCCAGTACTTC.

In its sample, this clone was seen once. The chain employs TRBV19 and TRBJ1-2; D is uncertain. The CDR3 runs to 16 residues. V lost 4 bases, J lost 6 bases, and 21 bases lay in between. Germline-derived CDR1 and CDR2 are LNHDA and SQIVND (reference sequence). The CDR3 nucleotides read TGTGCCAGTAGTAGACCCCGGGCAGGCTCGGAGGATGGCTACACCTTC. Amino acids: CASSRPRAGSEDGYTF.

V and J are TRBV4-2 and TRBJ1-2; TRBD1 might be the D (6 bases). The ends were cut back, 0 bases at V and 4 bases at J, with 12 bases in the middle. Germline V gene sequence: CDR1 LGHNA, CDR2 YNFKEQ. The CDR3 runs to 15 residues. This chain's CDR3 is CASSQDQGQGYGYTF. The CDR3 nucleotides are TGTGCCAGCAGCCAAGATCAGGGGCAGGGCTATGGCTACACCTTC.

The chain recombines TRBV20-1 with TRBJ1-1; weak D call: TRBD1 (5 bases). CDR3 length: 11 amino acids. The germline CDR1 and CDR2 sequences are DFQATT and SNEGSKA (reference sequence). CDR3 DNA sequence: TGCAGGGCACTCGGGGGCACTGAAGCTTTCTTT. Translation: CRALGGTEAFF.

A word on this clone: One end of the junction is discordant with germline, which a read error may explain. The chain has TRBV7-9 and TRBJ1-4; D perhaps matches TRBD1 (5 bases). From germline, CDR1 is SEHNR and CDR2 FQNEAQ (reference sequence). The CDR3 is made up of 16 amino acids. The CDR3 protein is CSSSLNTGGPNEKLFF. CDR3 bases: TGTTCCAGCAGCTTAAATACGGGGGGTCCGAATGAAAAACTGTTTTTT.

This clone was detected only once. In DNA form, the CDR3 reads TGTGCTAGTGGTTTGCCCCCAGGACAGGGGGTCTATGGCTACACCTTC. Translated: CASGLPPGQGVYGYTF. The gene calls are TRBV12-5 and TRBJ1-2, with 10 bases aligning to TRBD1. The V and J ends lost 2 bases and 4 bases, in that order; junction bases with no gene match: 7. The CDR3 loop spans 16 amino acids. Germline V gene lookup returns CDR1 LGHNT and CDR2 FRNRAP. Filled out from reference TRBV12-5 and TRBJ1-2, the complete variable domain reads DARVTQTPRHKVTEMGQEVTMRCQPILGHNTVFWYRQTMMQGLELLAYFRNRAPLDDSGMPKDRFSAEMPDATLATLKIQPSEPRDSAVYFCASGLPPGQGVYGYTFGSGTRLTVV.

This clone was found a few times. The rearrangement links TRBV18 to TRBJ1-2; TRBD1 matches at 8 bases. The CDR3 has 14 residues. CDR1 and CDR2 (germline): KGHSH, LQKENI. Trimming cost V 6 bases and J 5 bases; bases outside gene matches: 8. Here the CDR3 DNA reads TGTGCCAGCTCCCGGGAACAGGGGGATTATGGCTACACCTTC. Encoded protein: CASSREQGDYGYTF. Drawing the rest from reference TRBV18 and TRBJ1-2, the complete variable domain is NAGVMQNPRHLVRRRGQEARLRCSPMKGHSHVYWYRQLPEEGLKFMVYLQKENIIDESGMPKERFSAEFPKEGPSILRIQQVVRGDSAAYFCASSREQGDYGYTFGSGTRLTVV.